This TCR beta chain was captured in a study of graft-versus-host responses after intestinal transplantation. This clone has a single count. The antigen is unknown. Study outcomes and limitations: There were GvH clones found in recipient marrow, and some of them appeared first in ileum or blood. Among circulating GvH clones, peak levels were associated with early post-transplant declines in HvG clones.

Tissue processing of the graft released intraepithelial and lamina propria lymphocytes from it. TCRdb's table, derived via immunoSEQ multiplex PCR, lists solely in-frame clones and lacks some. The sample consists of about 6,000 clones, around 74% of them appearing once. This clonotype originated in a human patient who received an intestinal transplant, so some T cells may come from the graft donor. The starting material was ileum tissue, obtained approximately 240 days after intestinal transplant.

In DNA, the CDR3 is TGTGCCAGCAGCTTGGAAGTCAGGTTGGACGAGCAGTACTTC. Translating gives CASSLEVRLDEQYF. The chain couples TRBV5-7 to TRBJ2-7, with D uncertain. TRBV5-7 is reported as an ORF; its role is uncertain. V was cut by 0 bases and J by 5 bases, with 12 bases left in between. The CDR3 has 14 residues.